This entry features one T cell receptor beta chain sequence. The antigen is unknown. TCRdb's table, derived via immunoSEQ multiplex PCR, lists solely in-frame clones and lacks some. Of about 2.5 million clones listed, around 92% are singletons. J was trimmed by 3 bases and V by 11 bases; bases with no gene match: 8. Germline V gene lookup returns CDR1 SNHLY and CDR2 FYNNEI. The CDR3 is 13 amino acids. The data originate from a study of shared clonotypes between healthy human individuals. General study results and limits: Generation probabilities were higher for clonotypes shared across all four sorted-subset donors than for unshared ones. Few donors restricted represented genetic and exposure-history diversity. Relative to memory subsets, naive subsets generally showed larger estimated richness.

The chain joins TRBV2 to TRBJ2-5; TRBD2 aligns across 8 bases. The sequencing input was naive CD4+ T cells from PBMCs. Subset given: CD45RA+ positively selected. The clonotype originates from a man younger than 35 in good health. Some clones in this sample may be carry-over from other donors' samples. As DNA, the CDR3 is TGTGCCGATTCGACTAGCGCAGAAGAGACCCAGTACTTC. Translated: CADSTSAEETQYF. Complete variable domain (other parts from reference TRBV2 and TRBJ2-5): EPEVTQTPSHQVTQMGQEVILRCVPISNHLYFYWYRQILGQKVEFLVSFYNNEISEKSEIFDDQFSVERPDGSNFTLKIRSTKLEDSAMYFCADSTSAEETQYFGPGTRLLVL.